The sequence of this T cell receptor (beta chain) was determined in a study of STAT5B mutations in CD4+ large granular lymphocyte leukemia. V shed 5 bases, J shed 0 bases, and the junction held 3 bases outside the gene matches. This CDR3 region has 15 residues. The V gene's germline CDR1 is LNHDA and CDR2 SQIVND (reference sequence). About this clone itself: As yet, its antigen is unknown.

Buffy coats from healthy blood donors served as controls. This was a survey-level run. TCRdb's table, derived via immunoSEQ multiplex PCR, lists solely in-frame clones and lacks some. The sample has 25,000 to 35,000 clones, just under 80% seen once. Study-level findings and limits: Compared with healthy controls (2/35), patient top clones favored TRBV06 (8/27).

Sequenced input: CD4+ T cells from blood buffy coats. The chain couples TRBV19 to TRBJ2-3, with 9 bases lining up with TRBD2. This TCR was sampled from a human donor in good health. CDR3 nucleotides: TGTGCCAGTAGTGGTAGCGGGAGTAGCACAGATACGCAGTATTTT. It is translated as CASSGSGSSTDTQYF.